This T cell receptor (beta chain) originates from a study of tumor T cells in aggressive B-cell lymphoma (TCRdb year 2017). The CDR1 and CDR2 encoded by the germline V gene are LGHNA and YNFKEQ. Trimming removed 4 bases from V and 5 bases from J; the gene matches leave 12 bases unexplained. The CDR3 contains 17 residues, cysteine and phenylalanine counted. Only CDR3 DNA is held: 51 bases, read in frame from base 1. In regard to this clone: No antigen is known for it. Per-nucleotide qualities are absent, and no much larger clonotype sits a single base away.

The library came from the immunoSEQ multiplex PCR assay. Sourced from immuneACCESS, this table was stored by TCRdb with only in-frame sequences that have V and J called. A share of the clones is absent; for the studies checked, an unresolved V gene accounts for under half, and the remainder has no known explanation. Recorded for this sample are over 2,500 clones; 85% to 90% of them occurred a single time. Jointly, the top ten make up roughly 19% of the sample. Input material: tumor tissue. The chain employs TRBV4-2 and TRBJ2-4, with 9 bases in between that match TRBD1. The clonotype originates from an adult with diffuse large B cell lymphoma. At the DNA level, the sequence is TGTGCCAGCAGCCGGGAACCTGGGTGGACAGGGGAAAACATTCAGTACTTC. Its protein product is CASSREPGWTGENIQYF.